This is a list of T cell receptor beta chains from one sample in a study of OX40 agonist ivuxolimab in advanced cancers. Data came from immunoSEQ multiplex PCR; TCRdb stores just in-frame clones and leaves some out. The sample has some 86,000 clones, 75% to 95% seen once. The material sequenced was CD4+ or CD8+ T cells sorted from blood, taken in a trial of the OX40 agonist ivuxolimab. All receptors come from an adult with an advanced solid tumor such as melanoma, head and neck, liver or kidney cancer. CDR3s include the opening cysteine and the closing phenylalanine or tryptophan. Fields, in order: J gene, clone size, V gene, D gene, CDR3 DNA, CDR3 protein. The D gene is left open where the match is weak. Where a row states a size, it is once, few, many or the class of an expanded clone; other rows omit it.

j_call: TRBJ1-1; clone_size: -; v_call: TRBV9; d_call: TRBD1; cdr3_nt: TGTGCCAGCAGCCCAGGGGGGGAGAACACTGAAGCTTTCTTT; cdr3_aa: CASSPGGENTEAFF
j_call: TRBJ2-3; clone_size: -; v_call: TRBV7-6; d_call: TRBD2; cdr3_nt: TGTGCCACCACGAGCGGGAGGTTGGAAGATACGCAGTATTTT; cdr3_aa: CATTSGRLEDTQYF
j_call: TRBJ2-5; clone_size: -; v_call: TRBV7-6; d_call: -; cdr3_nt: TGTGCCAGCAGCTTATATCCAGGGATGGGAGAGACCCAGTACTTC; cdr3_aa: CASSLYPGMGETQYF
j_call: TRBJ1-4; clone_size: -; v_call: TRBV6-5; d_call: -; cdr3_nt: TGTGCCAGCAGTTACTCGGGAGGGGCGGGTGAAAAACTGTTTTTT; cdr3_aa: CASSYSGGAGEKLFF
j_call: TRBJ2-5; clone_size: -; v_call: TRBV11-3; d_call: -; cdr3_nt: TGTGCCAGCAGCGATACCGGAGTGGAGCAAGAGACCCAGTACTTC; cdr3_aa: CASSDTGVEQETQYF
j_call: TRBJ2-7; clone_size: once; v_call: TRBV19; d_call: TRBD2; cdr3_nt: TGTGCCAGTAGTATAGCCCTAGGGACTAGCGGGAGGCGTAACGAGCAGTACTTC; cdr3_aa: CASSIALGTSGRRNEQYF
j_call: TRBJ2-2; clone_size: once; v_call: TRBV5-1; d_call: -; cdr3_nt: TGCGCCAGCAGAGCTCCGGGGGCGGGAGTGGCGAACACCGGGGAGCTGTTTTTT; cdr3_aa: CASRAPGAGVANTGELFF
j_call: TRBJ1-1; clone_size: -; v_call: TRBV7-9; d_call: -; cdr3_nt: TGTGCCAGCAGCTTAGGGGGATGGAACACTGAAGCTTTCTTT; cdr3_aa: CASSLGGWNTEAFF
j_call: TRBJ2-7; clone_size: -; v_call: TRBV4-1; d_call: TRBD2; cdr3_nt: TGCGCCAGCAGCCGGGGACTAGCGGGAGAAAAAGCTTCCGAGCAGTACTTC; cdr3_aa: CASSRGLAGEKASEQYF
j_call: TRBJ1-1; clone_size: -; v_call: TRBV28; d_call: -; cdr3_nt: TGTGCCAGCAGTTCTTATGGCCAGGAACGAAACACTGAAGCTTTCTTT; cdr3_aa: CASSSYGQERNTEAFF
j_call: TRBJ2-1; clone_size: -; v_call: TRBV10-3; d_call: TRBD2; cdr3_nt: TGTGCCATCAGGGCAAGCGGGATGTCCTCCTACAATGAGCAGTTCTTC; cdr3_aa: CAIRASGMSSYNEQFF
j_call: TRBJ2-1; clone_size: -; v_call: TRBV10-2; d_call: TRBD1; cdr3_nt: TGCGCCAGCAGAGAATGGGACAGCTCCTACAATGAGCAGTTCTTC; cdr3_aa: CASREWDSSYNEQFF
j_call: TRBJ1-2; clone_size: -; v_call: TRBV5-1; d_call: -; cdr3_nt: TGCGCCAGCAGCTTGACAGCTGCTATTAACTATGGCTACACCTTC; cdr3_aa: CASSLTAAINYGYTF
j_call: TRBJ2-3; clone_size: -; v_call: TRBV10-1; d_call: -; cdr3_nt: TGCGCCAGCCCGCAGGGGTCGTGCACAGATACGCAGTATTTT; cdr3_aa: CASPQGSCTDTQYF
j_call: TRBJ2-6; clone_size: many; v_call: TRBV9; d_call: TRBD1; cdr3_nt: TGTGCCAGCAGCGTGAGCCGGGACAGGGGAATTTTGGTGGCCAACGTCCTGACTTTC; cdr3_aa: CASSVSRDRGILVANVLTF
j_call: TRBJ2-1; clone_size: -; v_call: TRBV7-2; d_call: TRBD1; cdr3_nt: TGTGCCAGCAGCCCGGGACAGGGCAATGAGCAGTTCTTC; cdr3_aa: CASSPGQGNEQFF